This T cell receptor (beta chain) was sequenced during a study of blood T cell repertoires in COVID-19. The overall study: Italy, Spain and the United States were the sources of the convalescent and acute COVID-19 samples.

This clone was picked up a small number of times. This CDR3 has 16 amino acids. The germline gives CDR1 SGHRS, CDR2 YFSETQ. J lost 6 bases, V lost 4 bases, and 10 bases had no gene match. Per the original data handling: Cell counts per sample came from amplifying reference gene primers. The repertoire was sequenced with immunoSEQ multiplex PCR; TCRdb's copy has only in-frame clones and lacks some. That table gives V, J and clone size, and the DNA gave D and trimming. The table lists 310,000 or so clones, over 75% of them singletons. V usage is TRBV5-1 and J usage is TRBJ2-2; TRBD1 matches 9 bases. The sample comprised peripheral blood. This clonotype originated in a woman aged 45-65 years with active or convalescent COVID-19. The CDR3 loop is CASSPNVGTGSGELFF. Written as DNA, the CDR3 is TGCGCCAGCAGCCCGAATGTGGGGACAGGGTCCGGGGAGCTGTTTTTT.